This T cell receptor beta chain was sequenced in a study of blood T cells in healthy people across ages. This clonotype was seen a few times. Germline assignment: CDR1 ENHRY and CDR2 SYGVKD. Deletions cut 0 bases from V and 7 bases from J, with 6 bases between. The CDR3 extends over 13 amino acids. Using a J-beta primer mix together with a sample-barcoded 5' primer, a second PCR was run for roughly 6 to 11 cycles. TCRdb ran MiXCR on the 5' RACE reads and lists one entry per CDR3 protein. The repertoire includes some 1.4 million distinct CDR3 sequences, approximately 40% of them detected once, and 7% to 9% sits in the top ten.

Sequencing was done on a sample of blood. J is TRBJ1-4 and V is TRBV10-3, with D unresolved. This sequence was found in a woman in her late teens or twenties in good health. The CDR3: CAISESTREKLFF. The CDR3, as DNA: TGTGCCATCAGTGAGTCGACTCGTGAAAAACTGTTTTTT.